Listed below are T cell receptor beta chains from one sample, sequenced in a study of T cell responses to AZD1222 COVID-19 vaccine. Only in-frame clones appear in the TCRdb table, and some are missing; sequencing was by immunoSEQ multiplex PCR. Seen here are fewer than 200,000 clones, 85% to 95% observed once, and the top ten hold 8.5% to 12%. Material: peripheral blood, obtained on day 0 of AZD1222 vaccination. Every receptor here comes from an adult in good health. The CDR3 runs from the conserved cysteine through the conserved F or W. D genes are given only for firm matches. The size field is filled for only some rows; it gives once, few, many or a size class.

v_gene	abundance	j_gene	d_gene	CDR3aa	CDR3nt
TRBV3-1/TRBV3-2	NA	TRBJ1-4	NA	CASSQEAWGEGNEKLFF	TGTGCCAGCAGCCAAGAGGCTTGGGGCGAAGGTAATGAAAAACTGTTTTTT
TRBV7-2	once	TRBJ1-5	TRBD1	CASSPGTGNQPQHF	TGTGCCAGCAGCCCCGGGACAGGGAATCAGCCCCAGCATTTT
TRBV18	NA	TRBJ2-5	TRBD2	CASSPQQRGHETQYF	TGTGCCAGCTCACCACAACAGCGGGGCCACGAGACCCAGTACTTC
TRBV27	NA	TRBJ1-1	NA	CASSLTRIDTEAFF	TGTGCCAGCAGTTTAACGCGTATCGACACTGAAGCTTTCTTT
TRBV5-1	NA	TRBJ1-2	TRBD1	CASSLAGTGEGYTF	TGCGCCAGCAGCTTGGCGGGGACAGGGGAGGGCTACACCTTC
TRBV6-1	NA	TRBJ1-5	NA	CASSEVKGNQPQHF	TGTGCCAGCAGTGAAGTAAAGGGCAATCAGCCCCAGCATTTT
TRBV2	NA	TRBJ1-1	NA	CASSEWGPSNREAFF	TGTGCCAGCAGTGAATGGGGCCCGTCTAACAGGGAAGCTTTCTTT
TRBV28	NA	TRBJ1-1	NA	CASSQGNTEAFF	TGTGCCAGCAGTCAGGGGAACACTGAAGCTTTCTTT
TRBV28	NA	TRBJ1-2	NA	CASSRAYGYTF	TGTGCCAGCAGTCGGGCCTATGGCTACACCTTC
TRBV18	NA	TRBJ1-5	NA	CASSLGQEGVTPQHF	TGTGCCAGCTCCCTCGGCCAGGAAGGGGTAACGCCCCAGCATTTT
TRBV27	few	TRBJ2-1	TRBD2	CASSTLAGVPNEQFF	TGTGCCAGCAGTACACTAGCGGGAGTCCCCAATGAGCAGTTCTTC
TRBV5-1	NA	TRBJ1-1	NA	CASSLSEGRGTEAFF	TGCGCCAGCAGCTTGAGCGAGGGGCGCGGCACTGAAGCTTTCTTT
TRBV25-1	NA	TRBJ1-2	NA	CASSLQGSDGYTF	TGTGCCAGCAGTCTCCAGGGAAGCGATGGCTACACCTTC
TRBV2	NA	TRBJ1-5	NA	CASRGNQVSNQPQHF	TGTGCCAGCAGGGGTAATCAGGTCAGCAATCAGCCCCAGCATTTT
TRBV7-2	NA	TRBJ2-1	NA	CASSLESVRRFYNEQFF	TGTGCCAGCAGCTTAGAATCCGTCAGGAGGTTTTACAATGAGCAGTTCTTC
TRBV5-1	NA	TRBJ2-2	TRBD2	CASSLAGGGSSAGELFF	TGCGCCAGCAGCTTGGCCGGCGGGGGGAGCTCCGCCGGGGAGCTGTTTTTT
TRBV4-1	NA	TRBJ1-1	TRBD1	CASSLSSTGGTEAFF	TGCGCCAGCAGCCTATCCTCGACAGGGGGCACTGAAGCTTTCTTT
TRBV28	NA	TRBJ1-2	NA	CASSSTASNYGYTF	TGTGCCAGCAGTTCCACAGCGTCTAACTATGGCTACACCTTC
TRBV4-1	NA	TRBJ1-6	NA	CASSHSIEDNSPLHF	TGCGCCAGCAGCCATTCTATAGAGGATAATTCACCCCTCCACTTT
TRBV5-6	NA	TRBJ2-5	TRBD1	CASSFRGPGETQYF	TGTGCCAGCAGCTTCAGGGGGCCGGGAGAGACCCAGTACTTC